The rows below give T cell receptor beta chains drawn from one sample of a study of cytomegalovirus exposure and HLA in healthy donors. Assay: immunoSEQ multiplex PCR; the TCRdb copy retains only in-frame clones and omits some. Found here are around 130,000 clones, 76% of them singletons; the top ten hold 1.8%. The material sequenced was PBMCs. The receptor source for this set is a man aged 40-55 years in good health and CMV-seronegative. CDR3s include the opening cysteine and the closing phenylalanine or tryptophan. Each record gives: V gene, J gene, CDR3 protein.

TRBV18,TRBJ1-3,CASSPYSEGGNTIYF
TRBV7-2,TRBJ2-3,CASSSRGGGADTQYF
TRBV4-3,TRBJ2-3,CASSQGLVGRGTQYF
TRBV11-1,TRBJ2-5,CASSQGSFQGEETQYF
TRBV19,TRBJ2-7,CASMGVAGGSEQYF
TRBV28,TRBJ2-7,CASSYPGSGGDGSEQYF
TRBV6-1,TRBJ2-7,CASRVGQGSYEQYF
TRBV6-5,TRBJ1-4,CASSYSGGPREKLFF
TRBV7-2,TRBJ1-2,CASSLGGAHLGYTF
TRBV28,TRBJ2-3,CASSPISVMGTDTQYF
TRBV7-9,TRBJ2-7,CASSHPQGRGEDEQYF
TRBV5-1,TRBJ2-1,CASSGWGGGGSNEQFF
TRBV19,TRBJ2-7,CASSRSETGSYEQYF
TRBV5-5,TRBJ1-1,CASSSAGTGGLTEAFF
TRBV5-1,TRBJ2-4,CASKNSATGLNSQYF
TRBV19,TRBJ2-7,CASAAGHGYEQYF
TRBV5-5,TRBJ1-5,CASSFGTGTLSNQPQHF
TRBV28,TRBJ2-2,CASSLGTALRLGELFF
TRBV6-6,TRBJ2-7,CASRQGTSNEQYF
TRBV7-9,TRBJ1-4,CASSLATFRDRENEKLFF
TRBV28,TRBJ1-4,CASSYGTGATNEKLFF
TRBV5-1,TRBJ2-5,CASSLSGGAGETQYF
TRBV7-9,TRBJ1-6,CSSSSGNNSPLHF
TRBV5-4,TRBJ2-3,CASSSRYTTGRTDTQYF
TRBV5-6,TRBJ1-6,CASSLAQNLGSPLHF
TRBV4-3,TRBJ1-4,CASSQSNSNEKLFF
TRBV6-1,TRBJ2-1,CASEKARYNEQFF
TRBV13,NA,CASSQKDRGPYEQYF
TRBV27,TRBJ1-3,CASSSTGGSSGNTIYF
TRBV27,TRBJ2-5,CASSPLTGGETQYF
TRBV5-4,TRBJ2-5,CASSLLAGQETQYF
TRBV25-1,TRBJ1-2,CASVGSGGWTANYGYTF
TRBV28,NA,CASKGRGIYEQYF
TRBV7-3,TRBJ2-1,CASSLTLGAGPNNEQFF
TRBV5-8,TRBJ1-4,CASSLGGFNEKLFF